This TCR beta chain was identified in a study of response to subunit inactivated influenza vaccine (dated by TCRdb to 2017 to 2018). About the investigation overall: To follow how T cells responded to a trivalent subunit inactivated influenza vaccine, the researchers relied on deep quantitative profiling of the T cell receptor repertoire. Broad study findings and their caveats: The authors proposed that each seasonal influenza vaccination may bring in only a limited number of new T cells.

The V end gives up 2 bases and the J end 5 bases, leaving 9 bases in the junction not matched to a gene. Its CDR3 holds 16 amino acids, cysteine through phenylalanine. Only the CDR3 portion is preserved as DNA: 48 bases, with reading frame beginning at the first base. Sequences SGHRS (CDR1) and YFSETQ (CDR2) are obtained from the germline V gene. Library generation was performed with RT-PCR. The sequencer listed for this sample is Illumina HiSeq 2500. TCRdb's own reprocessing of the public reads used fastp at Q25 and MiXCR and kept productive beta chains. Identical CDR3 protein sequences are pooled into one entry, listed with their most common genes and DNA. In this sample the table shows 300,000 to 350,000 distinct CDR3 sequences, about 20% of which occur a single time. The biggest ten clones account for around 10% of the sample. With respect to this clonotype: Its antigen remains undetermined. No much larger clone exists at a distance of one base, and base qualities are not known.

The source was PBMCs from blood, collected 21 months after vaccination. The rearranged segments are TRBV5-1 and TRBJ1-1, with TRBD1 identical over 10 junction bases. The sequence was collected from a man in his fifties or sixties who received an inactivated influenza vaccine. Donor details come from another sample of the same person, matched by shared clones. The CDR3 loop reads CASSFLGTGEGTEAFF. The sequenced DNA: TGCGCCAGCAGCTTCCTCGGGACAGGGGAAGGTACTGAAGCTTTCTTT.